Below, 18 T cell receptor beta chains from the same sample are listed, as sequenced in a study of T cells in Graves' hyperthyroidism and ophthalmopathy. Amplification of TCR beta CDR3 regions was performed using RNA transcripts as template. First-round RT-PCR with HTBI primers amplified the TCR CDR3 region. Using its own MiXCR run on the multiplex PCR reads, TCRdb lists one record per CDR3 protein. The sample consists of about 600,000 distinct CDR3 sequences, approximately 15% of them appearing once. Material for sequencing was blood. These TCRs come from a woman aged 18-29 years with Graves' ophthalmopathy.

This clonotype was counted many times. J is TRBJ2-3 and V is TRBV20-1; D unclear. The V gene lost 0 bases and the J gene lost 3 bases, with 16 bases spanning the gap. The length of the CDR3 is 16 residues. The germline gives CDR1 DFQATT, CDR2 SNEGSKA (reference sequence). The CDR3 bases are TGCAGTGCTAGAGATCCCCCTCGGAGTGGGACAGATACGCAGTATTTT. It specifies CSARDPPRSGTDTQYF.

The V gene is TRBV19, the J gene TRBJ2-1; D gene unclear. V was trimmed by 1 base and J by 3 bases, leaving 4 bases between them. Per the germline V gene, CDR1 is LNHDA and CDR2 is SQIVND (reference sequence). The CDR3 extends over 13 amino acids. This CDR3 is CASSIAGYNEQFF. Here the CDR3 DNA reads TGTGCCAGTAGTATAGCGGGCTACAATGAGCAGTTCTTC.

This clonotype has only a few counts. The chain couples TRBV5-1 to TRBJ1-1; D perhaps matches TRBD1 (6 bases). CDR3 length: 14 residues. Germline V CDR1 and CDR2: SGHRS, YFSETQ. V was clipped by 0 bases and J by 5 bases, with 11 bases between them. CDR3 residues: CASSLDRDTTEAFF. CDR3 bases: TGCGCCAGCAGCTTGGACAGGGATACGACTGAAGCTTTCTTT. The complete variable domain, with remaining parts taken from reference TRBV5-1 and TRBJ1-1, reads KAGVTQTPRYLIKTRGQQVTLSCSPISGHRSVSWYQQTPGQGLQFLFEYFSETQRNKGNFPGRFSGRQFSNSRSEMNVSTLELGDSALYLCASSLDRDTTEAFFGQGTRLTVV.

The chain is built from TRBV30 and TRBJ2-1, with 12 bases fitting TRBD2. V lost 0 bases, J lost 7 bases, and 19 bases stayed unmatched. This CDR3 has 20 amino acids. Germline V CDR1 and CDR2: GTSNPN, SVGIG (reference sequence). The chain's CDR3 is CAWSVMLTSGSSMVRNEQFF. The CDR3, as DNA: TGTGCCTGGAGTGTGATGTTGACTAGCGGGAGTTCCATGGTCCGGAATGAGCAGTTCTTC.

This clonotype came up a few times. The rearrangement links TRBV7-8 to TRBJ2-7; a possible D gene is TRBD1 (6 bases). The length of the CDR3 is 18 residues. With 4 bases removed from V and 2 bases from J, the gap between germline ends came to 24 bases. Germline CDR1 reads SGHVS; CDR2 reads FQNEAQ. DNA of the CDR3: TGTGCCAGCAGCTCAGACAGGAGTCTCGCGAAAAGGACCTACGAGCAGTACTTC. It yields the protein CASSSDRSLAKRTYEQYF.

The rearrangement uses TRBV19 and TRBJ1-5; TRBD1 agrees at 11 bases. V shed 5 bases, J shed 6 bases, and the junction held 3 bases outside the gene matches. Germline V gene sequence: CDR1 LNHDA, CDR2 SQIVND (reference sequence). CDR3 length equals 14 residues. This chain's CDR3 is CASSEGTGGQPQHF. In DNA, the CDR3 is TGTGCCAGTAGTGAAGGGACAGGGGGTCAGCCCCAGCATTTT.

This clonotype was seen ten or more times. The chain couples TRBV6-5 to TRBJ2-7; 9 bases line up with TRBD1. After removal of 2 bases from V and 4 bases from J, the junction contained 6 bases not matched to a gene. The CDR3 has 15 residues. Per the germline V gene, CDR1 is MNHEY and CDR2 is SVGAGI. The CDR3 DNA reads TGTGCCAGCAGTTACGCCGGGACAGGGATTTACGAGCAGTACTTC. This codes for CASSYAGTGIYEQYF.

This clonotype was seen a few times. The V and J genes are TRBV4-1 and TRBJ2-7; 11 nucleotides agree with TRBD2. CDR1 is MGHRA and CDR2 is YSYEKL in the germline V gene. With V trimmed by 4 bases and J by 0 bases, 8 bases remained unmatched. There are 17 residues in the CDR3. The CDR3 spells CASSPTLLAGGSYEQYF. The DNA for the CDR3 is TGCGCCAGCAGCCCAACTCTCCTAGCGGGAGGCTCCTACGAGCAGTACTTC.

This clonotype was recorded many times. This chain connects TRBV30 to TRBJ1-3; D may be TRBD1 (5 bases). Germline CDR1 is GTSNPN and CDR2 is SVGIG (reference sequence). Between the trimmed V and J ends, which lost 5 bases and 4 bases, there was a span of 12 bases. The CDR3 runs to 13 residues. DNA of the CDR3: TGTGCCTGGGAGAATGCAGGGGGAAACACCATATATTTT. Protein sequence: CAWENAGGNTIYF.

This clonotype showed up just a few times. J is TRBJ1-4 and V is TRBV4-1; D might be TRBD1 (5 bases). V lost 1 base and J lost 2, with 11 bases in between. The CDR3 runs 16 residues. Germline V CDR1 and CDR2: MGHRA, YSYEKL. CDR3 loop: CASSQVTGGTNEKLFF. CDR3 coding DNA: TGCGCCAGCAGCCAAGTCACGGGGGGGACTAATGAAAAACTGTTTTTT.

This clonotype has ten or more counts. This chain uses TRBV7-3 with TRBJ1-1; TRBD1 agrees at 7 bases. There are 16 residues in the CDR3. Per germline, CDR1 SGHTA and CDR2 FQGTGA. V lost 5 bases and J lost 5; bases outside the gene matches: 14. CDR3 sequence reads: CASSPRGTEGRTEAFF. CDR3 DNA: TGTGCCAGCAGCCCCCGCGGGACAGAAGGGAGGACTGAAGCTTTCTTT.

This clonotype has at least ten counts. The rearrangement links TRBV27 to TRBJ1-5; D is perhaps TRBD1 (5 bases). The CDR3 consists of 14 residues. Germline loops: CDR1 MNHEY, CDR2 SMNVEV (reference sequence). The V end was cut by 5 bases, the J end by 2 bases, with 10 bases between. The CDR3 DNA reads TGTGCCAGCAGTACTCAGGGTGGCAATCAGCCCCAGCATTTT. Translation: CASSTQGGNQPQHF.

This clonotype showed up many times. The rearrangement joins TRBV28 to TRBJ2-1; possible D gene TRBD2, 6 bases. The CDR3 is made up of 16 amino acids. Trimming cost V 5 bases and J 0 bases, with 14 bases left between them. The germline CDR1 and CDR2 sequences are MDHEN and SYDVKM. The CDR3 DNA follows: TGTGCCAGCAGTCCTGGTAGCGGTTACTCCTACAATGAGCAGTTCTTC. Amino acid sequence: CASSPGSGYSYNEQFF. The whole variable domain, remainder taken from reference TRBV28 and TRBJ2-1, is DVKVTQSSRYLVKRTGEKVFLECVQDMDHENMFWYRQDPGLGLRLIYFSYDVKMKEKGDIPEGYSVSREKKERFSLILESASTNQTSMYLCASSPGSGYSYNEQFFGPGTRLTVL.

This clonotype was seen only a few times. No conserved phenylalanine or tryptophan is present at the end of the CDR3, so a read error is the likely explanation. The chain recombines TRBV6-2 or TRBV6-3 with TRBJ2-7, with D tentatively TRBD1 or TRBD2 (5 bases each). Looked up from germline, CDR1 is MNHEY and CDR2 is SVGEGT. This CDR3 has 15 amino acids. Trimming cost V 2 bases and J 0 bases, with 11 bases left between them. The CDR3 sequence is CASSYTGTASYEQYY. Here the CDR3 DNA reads TGTGCCAGCAGTTACACCGGGACGGCCTCCTACGAGCAGTACTAC.

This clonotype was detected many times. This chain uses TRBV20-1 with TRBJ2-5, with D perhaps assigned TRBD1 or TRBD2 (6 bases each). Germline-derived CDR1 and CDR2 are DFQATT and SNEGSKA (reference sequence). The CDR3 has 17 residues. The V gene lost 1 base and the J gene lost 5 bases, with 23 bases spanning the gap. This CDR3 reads CSARVSGAAGKFETQYF. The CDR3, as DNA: TGCAGTGCTAGAGTCTCGGGGGCGGCCGGCAAATTTGAGACCCAGTACTTC.

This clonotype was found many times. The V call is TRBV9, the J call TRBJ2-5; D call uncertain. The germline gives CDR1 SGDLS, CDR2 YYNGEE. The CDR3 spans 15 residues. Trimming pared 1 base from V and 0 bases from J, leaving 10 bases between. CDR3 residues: CASSVSPSDQETQYF. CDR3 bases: TGTGCCAGCAGCGTATCCCCCTCGGACCAAGAGACCCAGTACTTC.

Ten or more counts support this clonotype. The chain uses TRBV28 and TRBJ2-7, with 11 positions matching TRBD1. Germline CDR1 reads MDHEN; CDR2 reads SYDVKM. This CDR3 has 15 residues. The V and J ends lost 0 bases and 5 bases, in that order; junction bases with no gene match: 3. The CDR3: CASSLWDRGQHEQYF. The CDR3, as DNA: TGTGCCAGCAGTTTATGGGACAGGGGGCAACACGAGCAGTACTTC.

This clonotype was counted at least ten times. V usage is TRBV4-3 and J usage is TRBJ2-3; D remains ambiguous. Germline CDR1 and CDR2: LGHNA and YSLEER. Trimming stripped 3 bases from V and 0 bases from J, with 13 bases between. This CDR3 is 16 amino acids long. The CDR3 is CASSQQAESSTDTQYF. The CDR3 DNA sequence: TGCGCCAGCAGCCAGCAGGCGGAATCTAGCACAGATACGCAGTATTTT.